This T cell receptor beta chain was profiled in a study of T-cell reconstitution after alpha-beta-depleted transplantation in children. This clonotype was counted between two and nine times. The CDR3 is 18 amino acids. CDR1 is SGHRS, CDR2 YFSETQ, per germline. With V trimmed by 3 bases and J by 3 bases, 16 bases remained unmatched. Unique molecular identifiers were used in preparing the TCRbeta library. One entry per CDR3 protein results from TCRdb running MiXCR on the PCR reads. The data show a few hundred thousand distinct CDR3 sequences, with roughly a tenth seen just once and roughly 5% held by the top ten.

This specimen consisted of PBMCs from the stem cell graft donor, obtained from the stem cell graft. V usage is TRBV5-1 and J usage is TRBJ2-7, with TRBD1 matching 9 bases. The receptor's source is a human donor who donated a stem cell graft to a child with acute myeloid leukemia. In DNA, the CDR3 is TGCGCCAGCAGCTACCGGGACAGGGTAGTCTCATTCCACTACGAGCAGTACTTC. Translation: CASSYRDRVVSFHYEQYF.